This T cell receptor (beta chain) was captured in a study of T cell repertoires in cytomegalovirus infection. Study-level points and caveats: Clonotypes of TCR beta that were HLA-C-restricted and CMV-specific dominated the ex vivo response. Summed public TCR beta family frequency identified CMV carriers bearing the relevant HLA.

This clonotype was counted a few times. Antigen unknown. The CDR3 is 13 amino acids. Germline V gene lookup returns CDR1 SGHTA and CDR2 FQGTGA. J lost 4 bases, V lost 5 bases, and 3 bases had no gene match. TCRdb itself ran the reads through MiXCR, one entry per CDR3 protein. The sample holds about 340,000 distinct CDR3 sequences; 25% to 30% are singletons and the top ten take 15% to 25%. The V gene is TRBV7-3, the J gene TRBJ2-5, with TRBD1 identical over 8 bases. The sequencing here drew on cultured PBMCs, taken from culture after CMV antigen stimulation. This TCR was sampled from a human donor in good health (CMV status not recorded). Some clones in this sample may be carry-over from other donors' samples. The CDR3 DNA sequence: TGTGCCAGCAGCGGTACAGGGGGAGAGACCCAGTACTTC. Encoded protein: CASSGTGGETQYF.